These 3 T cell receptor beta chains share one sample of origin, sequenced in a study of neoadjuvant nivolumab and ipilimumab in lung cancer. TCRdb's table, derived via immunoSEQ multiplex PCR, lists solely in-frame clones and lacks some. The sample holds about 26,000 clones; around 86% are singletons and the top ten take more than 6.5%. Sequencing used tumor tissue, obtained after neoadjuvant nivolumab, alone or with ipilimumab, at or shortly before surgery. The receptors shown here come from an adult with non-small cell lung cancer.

This CDR3 reads CASSGSDKETQYF. The CDR3, as DNA: TGTGCCAGCAGTGGTAGCGATAAAGAGACCCAGTACTTC. The V and J genes are TRBV6-1 and TRBJ2-5; D possibly corresponds to TRBD2 (5 bases). The CDR3 has 13 residues. Per the germline V gene, CDR1 is MNHNS and CDR2 is SASEGT. Trimming took 4 bases from V and 3 from J, leaving 9 bases between them.

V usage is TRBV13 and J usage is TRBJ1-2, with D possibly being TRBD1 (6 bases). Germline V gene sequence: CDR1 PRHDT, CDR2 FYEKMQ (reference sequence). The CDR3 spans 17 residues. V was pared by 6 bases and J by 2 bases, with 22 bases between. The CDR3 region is CASRIGGQAFLNYGYTF. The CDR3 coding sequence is TGTGCCAGCAGGATAGGGGGGCAGGCATTCCTCAACTATGGCTACACCTTC.

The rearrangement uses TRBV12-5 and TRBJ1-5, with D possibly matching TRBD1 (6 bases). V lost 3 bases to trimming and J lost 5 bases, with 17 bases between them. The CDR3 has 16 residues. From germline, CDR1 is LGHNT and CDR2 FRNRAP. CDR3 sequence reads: CASGFYQFRGHQPQHF. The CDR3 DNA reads TGTGCTAGTGGTTTTTACCAATTCAGGGGTCATCAGCCCCAGCATTTT.